The clone carrying this TCR beta chain appeared many times. Its antigen is undetermined. Uncontrolled infections, other autoimmune diseases, pregnancy or lactation led to exclusion of patients. Thyroid ultrasound and orbital computed tomography, with clinical symptoms and serum thyroxine and TRAb, informed diagnoses. The germline CDR1 and CDR2 sequences are SGHNT and YYREEE (reference sequence). CDR3 size: 15 residues. V trimming: 0 bases; J trimming: 5 bases; junction bases outside the gene matches: 7. This entry is derived from a study of T cells in Graves' hyperthyroidism and ophthalmopathy. Across the study: Peripheral blood was acquired at first diagnosis, ahead of any therapy whatsoever.

Study-wide results and limits: Among clonotypes expanded in thyroid above 0.001, most were also found in blood.

RNA transcripts provided the source from which TCR beta CDR3 regions were amplified. Using the HTBI primer set, a first-round RT-PCR was run on the TCR CDR3. MiXCR was run by TCRdb on the multiplex PCR reads, yielding one entry per CDR3 protein. In the table there are about 600,000 distinct CDR3 sequences, 14% of which are singletons. The chain links TRBV5-4 to TRBJ2-5, with 7 bases fitting TRBD1. The source is a woman aged 18-35 years with Graves' ophthalmopathy. The sequenced sample consisted of blood. The CDR3 region has the DNA TGTGCCAGCAGCTTGGCCTCGAGGGGGCAGGAGACCCAGTACTTC. Translation: CASSLASRGQETQYF.